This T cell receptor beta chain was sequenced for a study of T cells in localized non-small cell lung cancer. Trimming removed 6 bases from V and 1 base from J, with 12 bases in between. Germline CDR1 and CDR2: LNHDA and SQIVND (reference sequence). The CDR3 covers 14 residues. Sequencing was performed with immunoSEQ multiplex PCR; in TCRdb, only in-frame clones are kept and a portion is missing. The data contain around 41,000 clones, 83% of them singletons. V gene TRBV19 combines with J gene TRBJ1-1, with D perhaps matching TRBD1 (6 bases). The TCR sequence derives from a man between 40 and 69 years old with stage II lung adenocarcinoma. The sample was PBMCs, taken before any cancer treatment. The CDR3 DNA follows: TGTGCCAGTAGCTTTGACAGGTCGAACACTGAAGCTTTCTTT. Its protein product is CASSFDRSNTEAFF.